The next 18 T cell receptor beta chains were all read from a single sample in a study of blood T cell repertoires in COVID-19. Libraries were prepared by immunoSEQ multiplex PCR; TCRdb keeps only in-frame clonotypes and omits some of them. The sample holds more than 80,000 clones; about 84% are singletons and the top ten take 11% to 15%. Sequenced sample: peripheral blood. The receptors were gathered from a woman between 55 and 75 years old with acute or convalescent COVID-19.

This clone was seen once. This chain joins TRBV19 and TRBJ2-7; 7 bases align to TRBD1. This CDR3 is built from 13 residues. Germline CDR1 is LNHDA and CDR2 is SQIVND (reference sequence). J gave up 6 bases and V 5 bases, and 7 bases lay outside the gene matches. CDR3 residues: CASSSHHRGEQYF. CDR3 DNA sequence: TGTGCCAGTAGTTCCCACCACAGGGGCGAGCAGTACTTC.

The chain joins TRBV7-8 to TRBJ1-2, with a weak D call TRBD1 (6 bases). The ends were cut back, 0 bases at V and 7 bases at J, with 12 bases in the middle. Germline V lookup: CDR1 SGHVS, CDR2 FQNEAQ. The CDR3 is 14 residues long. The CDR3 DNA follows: TGTGCCAGCAGCTTAGCGTCCGGGGGGCCTGGCTACACCTTC. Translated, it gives CASSLASGGPGYTF. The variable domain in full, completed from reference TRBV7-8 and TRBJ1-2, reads GAGVSQSPRYKVAKRGQDVALRCDPISGHVSLFWYQQALGQGPEFLTYFQNEAQLDKSGLPSDRFFAERPEGSVSTLKIQRTQQEDSAVYLCASSLASGGPGYTFGSGTRLTVV.

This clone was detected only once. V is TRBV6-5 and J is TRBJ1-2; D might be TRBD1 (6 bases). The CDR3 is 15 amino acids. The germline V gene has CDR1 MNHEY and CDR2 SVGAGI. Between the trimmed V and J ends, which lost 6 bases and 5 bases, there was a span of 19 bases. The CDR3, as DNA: TGTGCCAGCAGATTTCAGGGGAGCGCTCCGTATGGCTACACCTTC. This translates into CASRFQGSAPYGYTF.

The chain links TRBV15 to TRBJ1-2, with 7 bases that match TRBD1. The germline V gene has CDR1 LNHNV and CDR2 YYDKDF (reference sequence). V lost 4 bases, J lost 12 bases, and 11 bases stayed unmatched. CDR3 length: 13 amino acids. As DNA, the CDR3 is TGTGCCACCAGCACCGGGACAGACGATATAGACACCTTC. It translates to CATSTGTDDIDTF.

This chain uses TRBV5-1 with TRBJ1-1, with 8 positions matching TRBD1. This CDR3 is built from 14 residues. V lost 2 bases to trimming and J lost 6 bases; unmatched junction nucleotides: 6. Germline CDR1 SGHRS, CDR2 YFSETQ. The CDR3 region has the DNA TGCGCCAGCAGCTTTAAGGACAGGGTGGCTGAAGCTTTCTTT. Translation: CASSFKDRVAEAFF. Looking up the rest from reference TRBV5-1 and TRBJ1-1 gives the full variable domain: KAGVTQTPRYLIKTRGQQVTLSCSPISGHRSVSWYQQTPGQGLQFLFEYFSETQRNKGNFPGRFSGRQFSNSRSEMNVSTLELGDSALYLCASSFKDRVAEAFFGQGTRLTVV.

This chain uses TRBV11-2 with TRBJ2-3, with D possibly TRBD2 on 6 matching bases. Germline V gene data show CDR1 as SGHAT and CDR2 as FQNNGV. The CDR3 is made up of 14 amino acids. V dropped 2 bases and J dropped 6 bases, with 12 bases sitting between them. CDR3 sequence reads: CASSLYAGPDTQYF. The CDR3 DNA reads TGTGCCAGCAGCTTATATGCGGGACCGGATACGCAGTATTTT.

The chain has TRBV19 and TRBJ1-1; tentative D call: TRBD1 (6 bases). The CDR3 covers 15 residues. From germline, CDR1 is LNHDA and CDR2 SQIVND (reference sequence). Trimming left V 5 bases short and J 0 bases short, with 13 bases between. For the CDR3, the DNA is TGTGCCAGTAGTCCACGGACAGACTTGAACACTGAAGCTTTCTTT. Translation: CASSPRTDLNTEAFF.

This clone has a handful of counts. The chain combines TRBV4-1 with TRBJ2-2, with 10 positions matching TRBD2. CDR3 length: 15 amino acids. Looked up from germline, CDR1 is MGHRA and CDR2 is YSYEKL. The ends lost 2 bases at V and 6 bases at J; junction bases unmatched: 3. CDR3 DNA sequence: TGCGCCAGCAGCCAACCTAGCGGGGGTGCCGGGGAGCTGTTTTTT. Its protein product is CASSQPSGGAGELFF.

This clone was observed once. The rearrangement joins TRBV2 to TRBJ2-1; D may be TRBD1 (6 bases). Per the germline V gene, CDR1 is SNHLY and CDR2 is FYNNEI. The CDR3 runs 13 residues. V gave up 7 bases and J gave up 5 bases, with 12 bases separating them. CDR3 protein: CASTPDRNNEQFF. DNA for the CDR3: TGTGCCAGCACCCCGGACAGAAACAATGAGCAGTTCTTC.

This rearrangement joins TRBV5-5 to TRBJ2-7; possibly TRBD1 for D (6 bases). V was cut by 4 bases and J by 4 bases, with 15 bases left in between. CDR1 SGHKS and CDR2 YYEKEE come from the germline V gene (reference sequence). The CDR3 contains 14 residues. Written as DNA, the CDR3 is TGTGCCAGCAGCCGCACCGGGACACTATACGAGCAGTACTTC. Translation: CASSRTGTLYEQYF.

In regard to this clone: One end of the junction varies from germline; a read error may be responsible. CDR3 nucleotide sequence: TGCCTCACAGGGGAAAGCACCGGGGAGCTGTTTTTT. Its translation is CLTGESTGELFF. The chain has TRBV11-2 and TRBJ2-2; 7 nucleotides agree with TRBD1. CDR3 length: 12 amino acids. CDR1 and CDR2 from the germline V gene are SGHAT and FQNNGV. Filled out from reference TRBV11-2 and TRBJ2-2, the complete variable domain reads EAGVAQSPRYKIIEKRQSVAFWCNPISGHATLYWYQQILGQGPKLLIQFQNNGVVDDSQLPKDRFSAERLKGVDSTLKIQPAKLEDSAVYLCLTGESTGELFFGEGSRLTVL.

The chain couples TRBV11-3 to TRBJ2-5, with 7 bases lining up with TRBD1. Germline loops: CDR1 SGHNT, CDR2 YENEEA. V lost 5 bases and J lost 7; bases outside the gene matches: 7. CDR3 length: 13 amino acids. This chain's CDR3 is CASSKGPGGTQYF. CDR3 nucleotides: TGTGCCAGCAGCAAGGGACCAGGGGGGACCCAGTACTTC.

DNA for the CDR3: TGTGCCTGGAGTGTGACTAGCGGGAGTCGGGAGACCCAGTACTTC. This codes for CAWSVTSGSRETQYF. This sequence joins TRBV30 and TRBJ2-5, with 12 bases identical to TRBD2. V was clipped by 0 bases and J by 5 bases; unmatched bases: 4. CDR3 size: 15 residues. CDR1 is GTSNPN, CDR2 SVGIG, per germline (reference sequence).

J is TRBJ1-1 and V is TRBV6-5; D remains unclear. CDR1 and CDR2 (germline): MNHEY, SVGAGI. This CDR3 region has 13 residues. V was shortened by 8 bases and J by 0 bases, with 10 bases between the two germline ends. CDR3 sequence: CASGRGMNTEAFF. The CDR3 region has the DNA TGTGCCAGCGGCAGAGGGATGAACACTGAAGCTTTCTTT.

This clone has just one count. The CDR3 region is CASSSGTPSNYGYTF. DNA of the CDR3: TGTGCCAGCAGTTCCGGGACACCGTCCAACTATGGCTACACCTTC. This chain uses TRBV28 with TRBJ1-2, with D possibly matching TRBD1 (6 bases). The germline CDR1 and CDR2 sequences are MDHEN and SYDVKM. V dropped 4 bases and J dropped 2 bases, with 14 bases sitting between them. This CDR3 spans 15 amino acids.

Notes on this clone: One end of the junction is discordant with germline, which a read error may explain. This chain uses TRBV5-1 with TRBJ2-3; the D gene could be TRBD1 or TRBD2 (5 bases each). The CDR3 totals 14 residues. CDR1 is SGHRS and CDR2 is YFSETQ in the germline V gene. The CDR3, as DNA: TGCGCCAGCAGGTTGGGGGAGACGCGAGATACGCAGTATTTT. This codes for CASRLGETRDTQYF.

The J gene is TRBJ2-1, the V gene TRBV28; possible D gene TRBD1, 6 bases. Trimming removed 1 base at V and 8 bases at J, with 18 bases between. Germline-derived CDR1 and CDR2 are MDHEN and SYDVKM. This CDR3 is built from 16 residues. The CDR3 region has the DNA TGTGCCAGCAGTTTATTCGCGAGAGTTGGGGGCGATGAGCAGTTCTTC. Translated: CASSLFARVGGDEQFF.

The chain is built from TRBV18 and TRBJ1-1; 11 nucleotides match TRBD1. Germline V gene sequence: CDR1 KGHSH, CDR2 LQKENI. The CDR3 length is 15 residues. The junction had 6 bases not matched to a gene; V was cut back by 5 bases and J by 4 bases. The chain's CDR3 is CASSEGTGGRTEAFF. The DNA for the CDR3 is TGTGCCAGCTCAGAGGGGACAGGGGGTCGCACTGAAGCTTTCTTT.